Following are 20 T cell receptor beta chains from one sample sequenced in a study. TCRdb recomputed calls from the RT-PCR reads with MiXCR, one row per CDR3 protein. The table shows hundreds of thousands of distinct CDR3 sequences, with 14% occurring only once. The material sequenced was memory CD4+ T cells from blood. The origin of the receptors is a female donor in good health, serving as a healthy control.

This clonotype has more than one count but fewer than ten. As DNA, the CDR3 is TGTGCCAGTAGTATCTCAGGACGTGACACTGAAGCTTTCTTT. Amino acid sequence: CASSISGRDTEAFF. The chain recombines TRBV19 with TRBJ1-1, with D unclear. Germline values: CDR1 LNHDA, CDR2 SQIVND (reference sequence). Trimming took 3 bases from V and 3 from J, leaving 11 bases between them. The CDR3 has 14 residues.

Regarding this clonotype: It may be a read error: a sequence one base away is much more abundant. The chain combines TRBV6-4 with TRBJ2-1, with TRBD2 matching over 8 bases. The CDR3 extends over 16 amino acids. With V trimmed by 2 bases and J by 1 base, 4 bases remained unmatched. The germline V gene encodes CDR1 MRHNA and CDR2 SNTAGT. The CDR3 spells CASSDRSGTSYNEQFF. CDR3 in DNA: TGTGCCAGCAGTGACCGTAGCGGGACTTCCTACAATGAGCAGTTCTTC.

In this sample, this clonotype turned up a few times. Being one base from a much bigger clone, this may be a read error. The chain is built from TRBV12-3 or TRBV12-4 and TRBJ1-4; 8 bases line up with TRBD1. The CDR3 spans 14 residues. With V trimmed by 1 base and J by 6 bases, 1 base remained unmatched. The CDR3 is CASSLGTGYEKLFF. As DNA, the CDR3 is TGTGCCAGCAGTTTAGGGACAGGGTATGAAAAACTGTTTTTT.

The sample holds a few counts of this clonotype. The CDR3 reads CASSFGLTNTEAFF. CDR3 nucleotide sequence: TGCGCCAGCAGCTTTGGGTTAACCAACACTGAAGCTTTCTTT. This chain joins TRBV5-1 and TRBJ1-1; unclear D gene. This CDR3 spans 14 amino acids. The V gene's germline CDR1 is SGHRS and CDR2 YFSETQ. The V gene lost 2 bases and the J gene lost 2 bases, with 10 bases spanning the gap.

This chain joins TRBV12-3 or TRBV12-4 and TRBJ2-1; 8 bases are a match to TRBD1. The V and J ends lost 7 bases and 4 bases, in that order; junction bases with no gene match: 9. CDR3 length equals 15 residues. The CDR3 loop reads CASNLPGQAYNEQFF. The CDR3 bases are TGTGCCAGCAATCTACCGGGACAGGCTTACAATGAGCAGTTCTTC.

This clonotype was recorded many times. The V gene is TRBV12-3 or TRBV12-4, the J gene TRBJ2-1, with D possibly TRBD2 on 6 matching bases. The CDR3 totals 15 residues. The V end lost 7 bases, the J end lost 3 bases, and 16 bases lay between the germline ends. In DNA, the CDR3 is TGTGCCAGCAACCGCGGGCGGGATTACTACAATGAGCAGTTCTTC. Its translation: CASNRGRDYYNEQFF.

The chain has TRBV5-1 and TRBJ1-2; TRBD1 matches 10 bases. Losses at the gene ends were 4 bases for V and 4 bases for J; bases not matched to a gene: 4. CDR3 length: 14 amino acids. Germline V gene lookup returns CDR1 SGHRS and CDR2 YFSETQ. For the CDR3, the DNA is TGCGCCAGCAGCCGGGGACAGGGGACCTATGGCTACACCTTC. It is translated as CASSRGQGTYGYTF.

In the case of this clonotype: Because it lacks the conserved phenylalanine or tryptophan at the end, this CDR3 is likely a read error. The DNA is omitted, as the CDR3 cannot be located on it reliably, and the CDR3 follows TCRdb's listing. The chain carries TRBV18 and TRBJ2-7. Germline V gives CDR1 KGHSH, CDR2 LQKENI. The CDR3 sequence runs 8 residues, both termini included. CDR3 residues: CASSPQML.

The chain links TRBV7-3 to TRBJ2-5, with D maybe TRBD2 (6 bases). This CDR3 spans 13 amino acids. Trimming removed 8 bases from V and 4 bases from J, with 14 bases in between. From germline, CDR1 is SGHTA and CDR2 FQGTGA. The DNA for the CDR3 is TGTGCCAGCGCTCCCGGGAGTACAGAGACCCAGTACTTC. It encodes CASAPGSTETQYF.

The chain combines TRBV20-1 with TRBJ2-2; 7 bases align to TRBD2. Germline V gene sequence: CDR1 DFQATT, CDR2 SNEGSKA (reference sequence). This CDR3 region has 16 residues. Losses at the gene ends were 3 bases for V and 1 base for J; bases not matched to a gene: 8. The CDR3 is CSARRREGKNTGELFF. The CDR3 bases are TGCAGTGCTAGGAGGAGGGAGGGCAAGAACACCGGGGAGCTGTTTTTT.

This CDR3 reads CATSRSGTQHF. For the CDR3, the DNA is TGTGCCACCAGCAGATCCGGGACGCAGCATTTT. This chain connects TRBV15 to TRBJ1-5; D might be TRBD1 (5 bases). Deletions cut 2 bases from V and 13 bases from J, with 9 bases between. Germline V lookup: CDR1 LNHNV, CDR2 YYDKDF (reference sequence). This CDR3 spans 11 amino acids.

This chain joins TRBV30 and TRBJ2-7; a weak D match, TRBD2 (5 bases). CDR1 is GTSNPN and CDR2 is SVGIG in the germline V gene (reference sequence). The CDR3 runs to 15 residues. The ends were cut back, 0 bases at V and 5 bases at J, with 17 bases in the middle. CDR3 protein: CAWSVSLEARDEQYF. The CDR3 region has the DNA TGTGCCTGGAGTGTATCCTTGGAGGCTCGGGACGAGCAGTACTTC. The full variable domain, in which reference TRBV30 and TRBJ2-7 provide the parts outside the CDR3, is SQTIHQWPATLVQPVGSPLSLECTVEGTSNPNLYWYRQAAGRGLQLLFYSVGIGQISSEVPQNLSASRPQDRQFILSSKKLLLSDSGFYLCAWSVSLEARDEQYFGPGTRLTVT.

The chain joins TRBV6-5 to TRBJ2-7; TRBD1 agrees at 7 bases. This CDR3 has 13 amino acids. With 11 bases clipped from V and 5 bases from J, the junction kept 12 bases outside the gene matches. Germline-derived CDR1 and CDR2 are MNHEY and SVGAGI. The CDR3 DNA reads TGTGCCTCCCACAGGGGCGAGGTGGACGAGCAGTACTTC. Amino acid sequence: CASHRGEVDEQYF.

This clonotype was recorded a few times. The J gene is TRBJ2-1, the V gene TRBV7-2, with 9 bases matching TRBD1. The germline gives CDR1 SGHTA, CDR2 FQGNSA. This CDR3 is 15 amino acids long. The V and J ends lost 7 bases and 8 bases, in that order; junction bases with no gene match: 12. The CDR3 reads CASNRGDRASDEQFF. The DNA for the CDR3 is TGTGCCAGCAACCGAGGGGACAGGGCTTCCGATGAGCAGTTCTTC.

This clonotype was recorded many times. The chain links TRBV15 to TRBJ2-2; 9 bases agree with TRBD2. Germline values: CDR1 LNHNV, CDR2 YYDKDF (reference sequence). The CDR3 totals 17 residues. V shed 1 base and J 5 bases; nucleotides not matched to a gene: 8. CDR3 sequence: CATSRVGETSGTGELFF. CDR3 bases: TGTGCCACCAGCAGAGTGGGGGAGACTAGCGGAACCGGGGAGCTGTTTTTT. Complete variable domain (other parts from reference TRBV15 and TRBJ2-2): DAMVIQNPRYQVTQFGKPVTLSCSQTLNHNVMYWYQQKSSQAPKLLFHYYDKDFNNEADTPDNFQSRRPNTSFCFLDIRSPGLGDTAMYLCATSRVGETSGTGELFFGEGSRLTVL.

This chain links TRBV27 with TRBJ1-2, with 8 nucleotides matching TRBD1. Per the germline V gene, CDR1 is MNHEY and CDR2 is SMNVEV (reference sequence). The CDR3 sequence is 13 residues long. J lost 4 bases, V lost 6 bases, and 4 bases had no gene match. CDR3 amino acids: CASRRQGFYGYTF. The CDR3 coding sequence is TGTGCCAGCAGAAGACAGGGGTTCTATGGCTACACCTTC.

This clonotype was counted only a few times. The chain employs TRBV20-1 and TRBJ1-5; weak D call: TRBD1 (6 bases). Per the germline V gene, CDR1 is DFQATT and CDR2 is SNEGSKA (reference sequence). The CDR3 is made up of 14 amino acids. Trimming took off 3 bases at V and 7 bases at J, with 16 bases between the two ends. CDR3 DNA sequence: TGCAGTGCTAGTTTTGGGGGGGCAGGGCAGCCCCAGCATTTT. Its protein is CSASFGGAGQPQHF.

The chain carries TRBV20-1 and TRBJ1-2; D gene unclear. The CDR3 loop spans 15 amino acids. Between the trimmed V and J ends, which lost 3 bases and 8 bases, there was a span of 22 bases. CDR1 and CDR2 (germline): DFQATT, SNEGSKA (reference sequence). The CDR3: CSARHPGGEGEGYTF. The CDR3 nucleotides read TGCAGTGCTAGGCACCCGGGCGGGGAGGGCGAGGGCTACACCTTC.

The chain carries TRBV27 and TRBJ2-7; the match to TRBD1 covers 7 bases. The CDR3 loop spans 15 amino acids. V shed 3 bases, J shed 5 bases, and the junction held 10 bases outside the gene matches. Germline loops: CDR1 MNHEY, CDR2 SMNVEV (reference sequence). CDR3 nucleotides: TGTGCCAGCAGTTTCCGAGGGGGCCCAGTCGACGAGCAGTACTTC. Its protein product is CASSFRGGPVDEQYF.

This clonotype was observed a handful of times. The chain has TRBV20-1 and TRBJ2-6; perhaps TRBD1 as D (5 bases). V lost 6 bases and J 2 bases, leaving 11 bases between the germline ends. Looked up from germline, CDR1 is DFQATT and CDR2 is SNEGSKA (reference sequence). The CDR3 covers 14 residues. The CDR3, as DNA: TGCAGTGCAGGACCAGGGACTGGGGCCAACGTCCTGACTTTC. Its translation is CSAGPGTGANVLTF.